This T cell receptor (beta chain) was sequenced in a study of blood T cell repertoires in COVID-19. Across the study: Specimens from acute and convalescent COVID-19 originated in the United States, Italy and Spain. From T cells, B-cell-depleted T cells, or PBMCs came the material, which was cDNA or gDNA.

A single count supports this clone. In the original workflow: How many nucleated cells were present was estimated from reference gene primer amplification. Clones were read by immunoSEQ multiplex PCR, and TCRdb kept only the in-frame ones, dropping some. V, J and clone size were drawn from that table, and D and trimming were deduced from the DNA. The sample has under 20,000 clones, roughly 93% seen once. There are 15 residues in the CDR3. Germline-derived CDR1 and CDR2 are PRHDT and FYEKMQ (reference sequence). V gave up 4 bases and J gave up 1 base, with 13 bases separating them. The sample taken for sequencing was peripheral blood. V is TRBV13 and J is TRBJ1-1, with D perhaps matching TRBD1 (6 bases). This sequence originates from a human donor in a cohort sampled during active COVID-19. CDR3 residues: CASSSTGLPNTEAFF. The CDR3 nucleotides are TGTGCCAGCAGCTCGACAGGTCTCCCGAACACTGAAGCTTTCTTT. Using reference TRBV13 and TRBJ1-1 for the parts outside the CDR3, the full variable domain is AAGVIQSPRHLIKEKRETATLKCYPIPRHDTVYWYQQGPGQDPQFLISFYEKMQSDKGSIPDRFSAQQFSDYHSELNMSSLELGDSALYFCASSSTGLPNTEAFFGQGTRLTVV.